A selection of T cell receptor beta chains follows, all from one sample in a study of shared clonotypes between healthy human individuals. Profiling relied on immunoSEQ multiplex PCR, and the TCRdb table lists in-frame clones only, not all of them. The table includes roughly 2.1 million clones, about 92% detected once. Sequencing used naive CD8+ T cells from PBMCs. The receptor set was obtained from a man aged 18 to 29 in good health. Some clones in this sample may be carry-over from other donors' samples. Both conserved end residues are part of each CDR3. D genes are given only for firm matches.

>-|TRBV7-9|TRBJ2-5
CASSSPERTQYF
TGTGCCAGCAGCTCCCCAGAGCGGACCCAGTACTTC
>-|TRBV18|TRBJ2-7
CASSSTGTLYEQYF
TGTGCCAGCTCGTCTACCGGGACACTCTACGAGCAGTACTTC
>-|TRBV7-9|TRBJ1-2
CASSPPGLGYTF
TGTGCCAGCAGCCCACCAGGCCTAGGCTACACCTTC
>-|TRBV21-1|TRBJ1-5
CASSTPSGRSGYNQPQHF
TGTGCCAGCAGCACCCCCTCAGGTAGGTCGGGGTACAATCAGCCCCAGCATTTT
>TRBD2|TRBV9|TRBJ2-4
CASSVGSGAKNIQYF
TGTGCCAGCAGCGTAGGTAGCGGGGCCAAAAACATTCAGTACTTC
>-|TRBV6-1|TRBJ1-4
CASSEAMRGSAYEKLFF
TGTGCCAGCAGTGAAGCCATGAGAGGGTCCGCGTATGAAAAACTGTTTTTT
>-|TRBV7-9|TRBJ2-3
CASSSLAWGGTDTQYF
TGTGCCAGCAGCTCTTTAGCCTGGGGTGGAACAGATACGCAGTATTTT
>-|TRBV14|TRBJ2-1
CASSPRDWTFNEQFF
TGTGCCAGCAGCCCCCGGGACTGGACCTTCAATGAGCAGTTCTTC
>TRBD1|TRBV27|TRBJ2-7
CASRDRGHEQYF
TGTGCCAGCCGGGACAGGGGACACGAGCAGTACTTC
>-|TRBV30|TRBJ1-2
CAWSKLTATYGYTF
TGTGCCTGGAGTAAGCTGACAGCCACCTATGGCTACACCTTC
>-|TRBV4-3|TRBJ2-2
CASSQDPIRNTGELFF
TGCGCCAGCAGCCAAGATCCCATCCGGAACACCGGGGAGCTGTTTTTT
>TRBD1|TRBV27|TRBJ1-4
CASSSGTGPEKLFF
TGTGCCAGCAGCTCCGGGACAGGGCCTGAAAAACTGTTTTTT
>-|TRBV5-1|TRBJ2-7
CASSYGQAGQGYEQYF
TGCGCCAGCAGCTATGGACAAGCGGGACAAGGCTACGAGCAGTACTTC
>TRBD2|TRBV7-8|TRBJ2-2
CASSNRLAGVLGELFF
TGTGCCAGCAGCAATAGACTAGCGGGAGTGCTCGGGGAGCTGTTTTTT
>-|TRBV29-1|TRBJ2-1
CSVDRASFYNEQFF
TGCAGCGTTGATAGGGCTTCGTTCTACAATGAGCAGTTCTTC
>TRBD1|TRBV7-6|TRBJ1-1
CASSSRQGFGVEAFF
TGTGCCAGCAGCTCTCGACAGGGCTTCGGAGTAGAAGCTTTCTTT
>-|TRBV7-3|TRBJ2-3
CASSEKRLDTQYF
TGTGCCAGCAGCGAGAAACGCCTGGATACGCAGTATTTT